This T cell receptor beta chain was captured by sequencing in a study of blood T cell repertoires in COVID-19. Across the whole study: Acute-phase and convalescent COVID-19 samples originated in the United States, Italy and Spain. Nucleic acid was either cDNA or gDNA, and it came from T cells, B-cell-depleted T cells, or PBMCs.

The CDR3 covers 14 residues. Germline CDR1 MNHNY, CDR2 SVGAGI (reference sequence). The V and J ends lost 6 bases and 5 bases, in that order; junction bases with no gene match: 9. Original processing methods: Counts of nucleated cells, estimated from reference gene primer amplification, were obtained. Repertoires were generated with immunoSEQ multiplex PCR, while TCRdb's copy carries only in-frame clones and drops some. Clone size and the V and J calls come from that table; the DNA yielded D and trimming. The repertoire has about 210,000 clones, around 82% of them found once; the top ten carry 5.5% to 8.5%.

The sequence was collected from a woman in her 70s with acute or convalescent COVID-19. The source material was peripheral blood. The V call is TRBV6-6, the J call TRBJ2-7; 8 bases are a match to TRBD1. CDR3 bases: TGTGCCAGCAGATCCGGGACAGGAGGCAACGAGCAGTACTTC. Residues: CASRSGTGGNEQYF.